This TCR beta chain was observed in a study of lymphopenia after photon versus proton radiotherapy. CDR3 length: 14 residues. With 6 bases removed from V and 5 bases from J, the gap between germline ends came to 17 bases. Germline loops: CDR1 SGHVS, CDR2 FNYEAQ. Study-wide results and caveats: Only patients who died were analyzed for survival; proton advantage is unproven. Post-nadir diversity loss with photons came from oligoclonal expansion, particularly CD8+ Temra cells. Relative stability marked proton patients; photon patients lost diversity and naive cells. A bigger post-nadir fall in TCR diversity correlated inversely with survival time in deceased patients.

The protocol was immunoSEQ multiplex PCR, while the TCRdb copy is restricted to in-frame clones and leaves out a portion. Of 20,000 to 25,000 clones in the sample, about 85% were seen once. Turning to this clone: What it binds is not known.

The sample in question was peripheral blood, obtained from a patient treated with photon-based radiotherapy. This TCR was recovered from a man in his 60s with pancreatic cancer. The chain joins TRBV7-6 to TRBJ2-7; no clear D gene. CDR3 sequence: CASSFNPLSHEQYF. The CDR3 DNA reads as TGTGCCAGCAGTTTCAACCCCCTCTCTCACGAGCAGTACTTC.